The source of this T cell receptor beta chain is a study of T cell repertoires in cytomegalovirus infection. The CDR3 runs 14 residues. V was trimmed by 7 bases and J by 4 bases, leaving 14 bases between them. Germline loops: CDR1 MNHEY, CDR2 SVGEGT. Via MiXCR, TCRdb re-called the reads, giving one row per CDR3 protein. Of 510,000 or so distinct CDR3 sequences listed, about 25% are singletons. Sequences were obtained from PBMCs. The clonotype was recovered from a human donor in good health (CMV status not recorded). Some clones in this sample may be carry-over from other donors' samples. The chain links TRBV6-2 or TRBV6-3 to TRBJ2-1, with D maybe TRBD1 (5 bases). This chain's CDR3 is CASKRAAGYNEQFF. DNA of the CDR3: TGTGCCAGCAAACGGGCAGCAGGGTACAATGAGCAGTTCTTC.